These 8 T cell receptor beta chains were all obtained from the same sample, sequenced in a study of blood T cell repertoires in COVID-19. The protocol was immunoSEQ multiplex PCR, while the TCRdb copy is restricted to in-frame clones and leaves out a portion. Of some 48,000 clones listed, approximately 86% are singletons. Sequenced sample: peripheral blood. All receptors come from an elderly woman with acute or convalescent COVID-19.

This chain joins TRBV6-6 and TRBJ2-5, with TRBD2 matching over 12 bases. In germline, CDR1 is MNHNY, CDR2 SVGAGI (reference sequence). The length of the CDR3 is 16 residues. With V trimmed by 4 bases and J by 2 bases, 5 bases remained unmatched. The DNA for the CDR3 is TGTGCCAGCAGTTTGGCTAGCGGGGGGGTTCAAGAGACCCAGTACTTC. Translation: CASSLASGGVQETQYF.

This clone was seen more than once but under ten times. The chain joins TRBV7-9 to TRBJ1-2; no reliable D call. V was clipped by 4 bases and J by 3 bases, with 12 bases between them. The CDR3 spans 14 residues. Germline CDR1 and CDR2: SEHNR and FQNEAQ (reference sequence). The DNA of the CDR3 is TGTGCCAGCAGCTCGACCGGAGTCGACTATGGCTACACCTTC. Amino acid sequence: CASSSTGVDYGYTF.

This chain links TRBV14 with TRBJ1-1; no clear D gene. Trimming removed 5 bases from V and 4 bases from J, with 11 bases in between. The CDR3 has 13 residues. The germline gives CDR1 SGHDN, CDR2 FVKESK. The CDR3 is CASSFGAGTEAFF. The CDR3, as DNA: TGTGCCAGCAGCTTCGGCGCGGGCACTGAAGCTTTCTTT.

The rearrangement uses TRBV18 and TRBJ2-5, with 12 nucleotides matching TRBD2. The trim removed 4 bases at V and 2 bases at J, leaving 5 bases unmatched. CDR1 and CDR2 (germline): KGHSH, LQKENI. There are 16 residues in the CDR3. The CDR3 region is CASSLIGLAGQETQYF. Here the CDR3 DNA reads TGTGCCAGCTCACTTATCGGACTAGCGGGGCAAGAGACCCAGTACTTC.

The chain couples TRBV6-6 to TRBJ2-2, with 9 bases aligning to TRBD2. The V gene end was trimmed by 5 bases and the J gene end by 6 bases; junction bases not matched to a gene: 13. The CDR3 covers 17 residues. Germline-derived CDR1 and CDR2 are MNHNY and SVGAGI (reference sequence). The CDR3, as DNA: TGTGCCAGCAGTCCGTCGGTGGAGCGGGGGGTCGCCGGGGAGCTGTTTTTT. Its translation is CASSPSVERGVAGELFF.

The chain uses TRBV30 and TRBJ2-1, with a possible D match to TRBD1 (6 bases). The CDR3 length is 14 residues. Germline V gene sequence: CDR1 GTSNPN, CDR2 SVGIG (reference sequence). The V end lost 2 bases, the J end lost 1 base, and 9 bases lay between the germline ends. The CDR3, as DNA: TGTGCCTGGAGTCCAGGGGAATCCTACAATGAGCAGTTCTTC. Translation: CAWSPGESYNEQFF.

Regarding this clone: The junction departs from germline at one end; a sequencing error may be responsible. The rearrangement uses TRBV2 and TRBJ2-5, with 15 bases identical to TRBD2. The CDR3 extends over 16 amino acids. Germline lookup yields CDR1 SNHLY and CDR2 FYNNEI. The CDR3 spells CASREGTSGGQETQYF. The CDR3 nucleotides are TGTGCCAGCAGGGAAGGGACTAGCGGGGGGCAAGAGACCCAGTACTTC.

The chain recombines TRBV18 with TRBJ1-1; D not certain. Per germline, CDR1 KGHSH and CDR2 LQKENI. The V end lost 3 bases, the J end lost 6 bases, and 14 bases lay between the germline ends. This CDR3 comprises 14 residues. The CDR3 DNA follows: TGTGCCAGCTCACCCTCACGCGGGATCTCTGAAGCTTTCTTT. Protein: CASSPSRGISEAFF.